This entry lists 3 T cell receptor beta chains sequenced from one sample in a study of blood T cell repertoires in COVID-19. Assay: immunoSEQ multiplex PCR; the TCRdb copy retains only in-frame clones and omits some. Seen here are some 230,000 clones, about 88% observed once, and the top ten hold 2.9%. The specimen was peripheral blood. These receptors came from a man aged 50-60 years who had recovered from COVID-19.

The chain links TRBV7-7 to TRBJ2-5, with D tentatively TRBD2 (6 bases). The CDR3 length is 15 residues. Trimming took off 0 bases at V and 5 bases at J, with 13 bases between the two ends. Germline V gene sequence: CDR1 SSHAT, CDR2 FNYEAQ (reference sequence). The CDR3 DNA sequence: TGTGCCAGCAGCTTAGCTGGAGGGATGGAGGAGACCCAGTACTTC. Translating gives CASSLAGGMEETQYF.

The CDR3 DNA is TGCGCCAGCAGCTTGATTCTAGCAGAAAATGAGCAGTTCTTC. Translated: CASSLILAENEQFF. This chain links TRBV5-1 with TRBJ2-1; TRBD2 is a possible D gene (5 bases). The CDR3 has 14 residues. Germline V gene sequence: CDR1 SGHRS, CDR2 YFSETQ. The V end lost 1 base, the J end lost 7 bases, and 12 bases lay between the germline ends.

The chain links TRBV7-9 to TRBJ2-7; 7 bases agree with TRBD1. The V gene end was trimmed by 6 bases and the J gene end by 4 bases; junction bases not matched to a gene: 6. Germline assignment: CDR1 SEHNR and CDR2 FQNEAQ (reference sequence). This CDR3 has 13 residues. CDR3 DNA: TGTGCCAGCAGACTAGGGGGCGGGTACGAGCAGTACTTC. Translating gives CASRLGGGYEQYF.